The T cell receptor beta chain under discussion was sequenced for a study of CD8 T cells in Susac syndrome. Random hexamers served to reverse transcribe about 0.45 to 1 ug RNA. TCRdb re-called the immunoSEQ multiplex PCR reads through MiXCR, storing one row per CDR3 protein. This sample yields about 300,000 distinct CDR3 sequences, of which roughly 84% are seen a single time; approximately 0.11% belongs to the top ten. The sequence came from a human donor with multiple sclerosis. The sample taken for sequencing was CD8+ T cells from PBMCs.

The CDR3 DNA follows: TGTGCCAGCAGCAAACATAGTCAGCCCCAGCATTTT. It is translated as CASSKHSQPQHF. V and J are TRBV21-1 and TRBJ1-5. TRBV21-1 represents a pseudogene. The CDR3 covers 12 residues.